The clone carrying this T cell receptor (beta chain) showed up many times. Antigen specificity is unknown. Researchers amplified the TCR beta CDR3 regions from RNA transcripts. HTBI primers were used for first-round RT-PCR of the TCR CDR3. Using its own MiXCR run on the multiplex PCR reads, TCRdb lists one record per CDR3 protein. The sample consists of hundreds of thousands of distinct CDR3 sequences, 18% of them appearing once. Losses at the gene ends were 2 bases for V and 2 bases for J; bases not matched to a gene: 9. Germline CDR1 SGHTA, CDR2 FQGTGA. This CDR3 has 17 amino acids. These data are taken from a study of T cells in Graves' hyperthyroidism and ophthalmopathy. Findings of the study overall: A model of 13 V-J features distinguished ophthalmopathy from stable hyperthyroidism.

This chain joins TRBV7-3 and TRBJ2-3, with TRBD2 matching 8 bases. Sequencing was done on a sample of blood. This clonotype was obtained from a woman aged 45 to 65 with Graves' hyperthyroidism that later progressed to Graves' ophthalmopathy. CDR3 nucleotides: TGTGCCAGCAGCTTACTTGCGCGGGGGGTCTCCACAGATACGCAGTATTTT. Protein sequence: CASSLLARGVSTDTQYF.